Below, 2 T cell receptor beta chains from the same sample are listed, as sequenced in a study of T-cell reconstitution after alpha-beta-depleted transplantation in children. The authors prepared the TCRbeta library with unique molecular identifiers. Via MiXCR, TCRdb re-called the PCR reads, giving one row per CDR3 protein. Altogether around 93,000 distinct CDR3 sequences are present, roughly 8% being singletons, with the ten largest covering 5.5% to 8%. The sequencing used PBMCs from the stem cell graft donor, collected from the stem cell graft. The receptor source for this set is a human donor who donated a stem cell graft to a child with congenital amegakaryocytic thrombocytopenia.

The chain recombines TRBV4-1 with TRBJ2-1; 10 bases align to TRBD2. CDR1 MGHRA and CDR2 YSYEKL come from the germline V gene. The V segment lost 1 base and the J segment 9 bases; nucleotides outside the gene matches: 12. The CDR3 is 17 residues long. CDR3 residues: CASSQGLAGVIGGEQFF. DNA of the CDR3: TGCGCCAGCAGCCAAGGGCTAGCGGGAGTAATTGGGGGTGAGCAGTTCTTC.

This clonotype was counted at least ten times. The V gene is TRBV3-1, the J gene TRBJ2-5; tentatively, D is TRBD1 or TRBD2 (5 bases each). The CDR3 is 16 amino acids. CDR1 LGHDT and CDR2 YNNKEL come from the germline V gene (reference sequence). Deletions cut 1 base from V and 0 bases from J, with 12 bases between. The CDR3 loop is CASSQVATDYQETQYF. The CDR3 DNA reads as TGTGCCAGCAGCCAAGTAGCGACAGATTACCAAGAGACCCAGTACTTC.